Presented here are 16 T cell receptor beta chains from one specimen sequenced in a study of identical twins. A single record per CDR3 protein comes from TCRdb applying MiXCR to the 5' RACE reads. Among over 200,000 distinct CDR3 sequences, more than 9% were seen once, and the ten largest hold less than 12%. Sequenced sample: memory T cells sorted from blood. These receptors were taken from a man aged 50 to 59 in good health.

CDR3 region: CASSQKPGRGENIQYF. As DNA, the CDR3 is TGTGCCAGCAGCCAAAAACCAGGGAGAGGAGAAAACATTCAGTACTTC. The rearrangement uses TRBV14 and TRBJ2-4; perhaps D is TRBD1 or TRBD2 (5 bases each). V lost 2 bases and J lost 5, with 16 bases in between. There are 16 residues in the CDR3. Germline V gene sequence: CDR1 SGHDN, CDR2 FVKESK.

This rearrangement joins TRBV20-1 to TRBJ2-3, with D tentatively TRBD2 (6 bases). Germline lookup yields CDR1 DFQATT and CDR2 SNEGSKA (reference sequence). The CDR3 is 13 residues long. With 6 bases removed from V and 5 bases from J, the gap between germline ends came to 15 bases. Here the CDR3 reads CSAGWRGRDTQYF. The CDR3 coding sequence is TGCAGTGCCGGCTGGCGGGGCAGAGATACGCAGTATTTT.

This clonotype occurred a few times. The V gene is TRBV6-1, the J gene TRBJ2-3, with 8 bases identical to TRBD1. J gave up 1 base and V 2 bases, and 2 bases lay outside the gene matches. This CDR3 is built from 15 residues. Per the germline V gene, CDR1 is MNHNS and CDR2 is SASEGT. CDR3 nucleotide sequence: TGTGCCAGCAGTGAATGGACAGGGCGCACAGATACGCAGTATTTT. Encoded protein: CASSEWTGRTDTQYF.

The CDR3 loop is CASSLWGSGSGETQYF. The DNA for the CDR3 is TGTGCCAGCAGCTTATGGGGTAGCGGGAGTGGAGAGACCCAGTACTTC. The chain is built from TRBV7-2 and TRBJ2-5; the match to TRBD2 covers 9 bases. J lost 4 bases, V lost 2 bases, and 8 bases had no gene match. The CDR3 length is 16 residues. CDR1 and CDR2 from the germline V gene are SGHTA and FQGNSA. Filled out from reference TRBV7-2 and TRBJ2-5, the complete variable domain reads GAGVSQSPSNKVTEKGKDVELRCDPISGHTALYWYRQSLGQGLEFLIYFQGNSAPDKSGLPSDRFSAERTGGSVSTLTIQRTQQEDSAVYLCASSLWGSGSGETQYFGPGTRLLVL.

DNA for the CDR3: TGTGCCATCAGTAGTAGGGTGGAAGGCGAGCAGTACTTC. Its protein product is CAISSRVEGEQYF. The chain employs TRBV10-3 and TRBJ2-7; unclear D gene. V lost 5 bases and J lost 6, with 14 bases in between. The germline V gene encodes CDR1 ENHRY and CDR2 SYGVKD. There are 13 residues in the CDR3.

This chain connects TRBV4-2 to TRBJ2-3, with TRBD2 identical over 12 bases. From germline, CDR1 is LGHNA and CDR2 YNFKEQ. CDR3 size: 17 residues. Trimming cost V 1 base and J 4 bases; bases outside gene matches: 6. Here the CDR3 DNA reads TGTGCCAGCAGCCAAGTGACTAGCGGGAGTTTTCCAGATACGCAGTATTTT. Its protein product is CASSQVTSGSFPDTQYF.

This clonotype was picked up a small number of times. V gene TRBV12-3 or TRBV12-4 combines with J gene TRBJ2-2; 8 bases are shared with TRBD2. J lost 1 base, V lost 7 bases, and 5 bases had no gene match. The CDR3 has 15 amino acids. The CDR3 DNA is TGTGCCAGCAAACTAGCGGACGGGAACACCGGGGAGCTGTTTTTT. Translation: CASKLADGNTGELFF.

The rearrangement uses TRBV4-2 and TRBJ2-7, with a tentative D call TRBD1 (6 bases). CDR1 LGHNA and CDR2 YNFKEQ come from the germline V gene. The CDR3 consists of 22 residues. Trimming left V 0 bases short and J 0 bases short, with 30 bases between. In nucleotides, the CDR3 is TGTGCCAGCAGCCAAGAATGGGCAGGGGCGACACGAGTGTATGGCCTCTCCTACGAGCAGTACTTC. Protein sequence: CASSQEWAGATRVYGLSYEQYF.

The J gene is TRBJ2-3, the V gene TRBV3-1; 9 bases are shared with TRBD2. This CDR3 has 15 residues. V lost 4 bases, J lost 5 bases, and 7 bases stayed unmatched. Germline V lookup: CDR1 LGHDT, CDR2 YNNKEL (reference sequence). This CDR3 is CASSRGAGGGDTQYF. The CDR3 DNA follows: TGTGCCAGCAGCCGTGGAGCGGGGGGCGGAGATACGCAGTATTTT.

The rearrangement links TRBV25-1 to TRBJ1-2; D may be TRBD1 (5 bases). The CDR3 sequence is 13 residues long. Per the germline V gene, CDR1 is MGHDK and CDR2 is SYGVNS. The V and J ends lost 5 bases and 2 bases respectively, with 9 bases between them. The CDR3 coding sequence is TGTGCCAGCAGTCCAGGGTACAACTATGGCTACACCTTC. Translation gives CASSPGYNYGYTF.

This clonotype was seen repeatedly, ten times or more. The gene calls are TRBV7-8 and TRBJ1-5; D unresolved. With 5 bases removed from V and 1 base from J, the gap between germline ends came to 12 bases. CDR1 and CDR2 (germline): SGHVS, FQNEAQ. CDR3 size: 15 residues. The CDR3 region is CASSSSHGSNQPQHF. The CDR3 nucleotides read TGTGCCAGCAGCAGTAGTCACGGGAGCAATCAGCCCCAGCATTTT.

This rearrangement joins TRBV7-9 to TRBJ1-1; D unclear. This CDR3 comprises 12 residues. Deletions cut 5 bases from V and 6 bases from J, with 10 bases between. Germline V gene sequence: CDR1 SEHNR, CDR2 FQNEAQ (reference sequence). The CDR3 region has the DNA TGTGCCAGCAGCCCAAATGAGGCTGAAGCTTTCTTT. It translates to CASSPNEAEAFF.

This clonotype was counted between two and nine times. The CDR3 loop reads CASSRTPQGPQETQYF. The DNA of the CDR3 is TGTGCCAGCAGCCGAACACCGCAGGGGCCTCAAGAGACCCAGTACTTC. This sequence joins TRBV7-8 and TRBJ2-5, with a possible D match to TRBD1 (6 bases). V dropped 5 bases and J dropped 2 bases, with 18 bases sitting between them. The CDR3 totals 16 residues. Germline V gene data show CDR1 as SGHVS and CDR2 as FQNEAQ.

This sequence joins TRBV4-1 and TRBJ1-5; 9 bases map to TRBD1. The CDR3 sequence is 17 residues long. V was clipped by 0 bases and J by 3 bases; unmatched bases: 6. CDR1 and CDR2 from the germline V gene are MGHRA and YSYEKL. The CDR3 region has the DNA TGCGCCAGCAGCCAAGATAGGGGGACAGGGATCAATCAGCCCCAGCATTTT. This codes for CASSQDRGTGINQPQHF.

This clonotype was observed a handful of times. V and J are TRBV27 and TRBJ2-1, with 11 positions matching TRBD2. The CDR3 covers 16 residues. The V segment lost 2 bases and the J segment 1 base; nucleotides outside the gene matches: 1. Germline CDR1 MNHEY, CDR2 SMNVEV (reference sequence). The CDR3 region is CASSLLAGGSYNEQFF. The CDR3 nucleotides are TGTGCCAGCAGTTTACTAGCGGGAGGTTCCTACAATGAGCAGTTCTTC.

In its sample, this clonotype was seen many times. The chain links TRBV10-3 to TRBJ2-5; 7 bases line up with TRBD2. The CDR3 is 12 residues long. Germline V gene sequence: CDR1 ENHRY, CDR2 SYGVKD. J gave up 5 bases and V 6 bases, and 3 bases lay outside the gene matches. The CDR3, as DNA: TGTGCCATCAGCGGACTAGGGGAGACCCAGTACTTC. Its translation: CAISGLGETQYF.